This is a list of T cell receptor beta chains from one sample in a study of T cell repertoires in cytomegalovirus infection. No antigen has been identified for these receptors. A single record per CDR3 protein comes from TCRdb applying MiXCR to the reads. In the table there are some 800,000 distinct CDR3 sequences, approximately 30% of which are singletons. Sequenced material: cultured CD8+ T cells from PBMCs, taken from culture after CMV antigen stimulation. The receptors here all came from a human donor in good health (CMV status not recorded). Some clones in this sample may be carry-over from other donors' samples. CDR3s include the opening cysteine and the closing phenylalanine or tryptophan. Each record gives: clone size, V gene, J gene, D gene, CDR3 DNA, CDR3 protein. D genes are given only for firm matches. Expanded clones get a size class; other rows say once, few or many, or leave the size out.

abundance: -; v_gene: TRBV7-3; j_gene: TRBJ1-1; d_gene: -; CDR3nt: TGTGCCAGCAGCTTACCGGGGGGCGACGCTTTCTTT; CDR3aa: CASSLPGGDAFF
abundance: -; v_gene: TRBV19; j_gene: TRBJ2-5; d_gene: TRBD1; CDR3nt: TGTGCCAGTAGCCTCGGACAGGGGGCGTTTGAGACCCAGTACTTC; CDR3aa: CASSLGQGAFETQYF
abundance: -; v_gene: TRBV7-9; j_gene: TRBJ1-2; d_gene: -; CDR3nt: TGTTCCAGCAGCTCGGTAGGGGCTGAAGGCTACACCTTC; CDR3aa: CSSSSVGAEGYTF
abundance: -; v_gene: TRBV10-2; j_gene: TRBJ2-7; d_gene: -; CDR3nt: TGCGCCAGCAGTGGTTTTCCGGGACACCAGCGGGACTACGAGCAGTACTTC; CDR3aa: CASSGFPGHQRDYEQYF
abundance: few; v_gene: TRBV6-5; j_gene: TRBJ2-3; d_gene: -; CDR3nt: TGTGCCAGCAGTTACTCGACAGGAACGAAGCAATTTACGGCAGATACGCAGTATTTT; CDR3aa: CASSYSTGTKQFTADTQYF
abundance: -; v_gene: TRBV9; j_gene: TRBJ1-4; d_gene: TRBD1; CDR3nt: TGTGCCAGCAGCGGGGACCGGGACAGCACAACTAATGAAAAACTGTTTTTT; CDR3aa: CASSGDRDSTTNEKLFF
abundance: few; v_gene: TRBV24-1; j_gene: TRBJ2-2; d_gene: TRBD1; CDR3nt: TGTGCCACCAGTGATTTAAAACGGGACAGCCAAAGAAAGAACACCGGGGAGCTGTTTTTT; CDR3aa: CATSDLKRDSQRKNTGELFF
abundance: few; v_gene: TRBV7-6; j_gene: TRBJ2-3; d_gene: TRBD2; CDR3nt: TGTGCCAGCAGCTTATTAGCGGGGGGAAAATGGGATACGCAGTATTTT; CDR3aa: CASSLLAGGKWDTQYF
abundance: -; v_gene: TRBV7-6; j_gene: TRBJ2-2; d_gene: TRBD2; CDR3nt: TGTGCCAGCAAGTGGGGGGGGTCCGGGGAGCTGTTTTTT; CDR3aa: CASKWGGSGELFF
abundance: few; v_gene: TRBV6-5; j_gene: TRBJ2-7; d_gene: -; CDR3nt: TGTGCCAGCATATTCAGGGACACTACCTACGAGCAGTACTTC; CDR3aa: CASIFRDTTYEQYF
abundance: -; v_gene: TRBV6-2/TRBV6-3; j_gene: TRBJ1-1; d_gene: -; CDR3nt: TGTGCCAGCAGTTACTACGGGTTCTCGAACACTGAAGCTTTCTTT; CDR3aa: CASSYYGFSNTEAFF
abundance: -; v_gene: TRBV20-1; j_gene: TRBJ2-1; d_gene: TRBD2; CDR3nt: TGCAGTGCTAGGGTTGGGACTAGCGGGGGAATCTACAATGAGCAGTTCTTC; CDR3aa: CSARVGTSGGIYNEQFF
abundance: few; v_gene: TRBV7-4; j_gene: TRBJ1-2; d_gene: -; CDR3nt: TGTGCCAGCAGCTTAGATTACGGGTATGGCTACACCTTC; CDR3aa: CASSLDYGYGYTF
abundance: few; v_gene: TRBV19; j_gene: TRBJ1-2; d_gene: -; CDR3nt: TGTGCCAGTAGTGCCACAGGGTGGGATGGCTACACCTTC; CDR3aa: CASSATGWDGYTF
abundance: -; v_gene: TRBV6-5; j_gene: TRBJ1-1; d_gene: -; CDR3nt: TGTGCCAGCAGTTACTCAGGGTCAGGGCCCCTGAACACTGAAGCTTTCTTT; CDR3aa: CASSYSGSGPLNTEAFF
abundance: -; v_gene: TRBV6-5; j_gene: TRBJ2-1; d_gene: -; CDR3nt: TGTGCCAGCAGTTTCCTACTAGACAATGAGCAGTTCTTC; CDR3aa: CASSFLLDNEQFF
abundance: many; v_gene: TRBV7-9; j_gene: TRBJ1-2; d_gene: -; CDR3nt: TGTGCCAGCAGTTTAGGACAGAACTATGGCTACACCTTC; CDR3aa: CASSLGQNYGYTF
abundance: -; v_gene: TRBV7-9; j_gene: TRBJ1-2; d_gene: -; CDR3nt: TGTGCCAGCAGCGCGACAGGAGTCCTGTACTATGGCTACACCTTC; CDR3aa: CASSATGVLYYGYTF
abundance: few; v_gene: TRBV12-3/TRBV12-4; j_gene: TRBJ2-1; d_gene: -; CDR3nt: TGTGCCAGCAGGGACAGTGGCTACAATGAGCAGTTCTTC; CDR3aa: CASRDSGYNEQFF
abundance: many; v_gene: TRBV7-6; j_gene: TRBJ1-1; d_gene: TRBD1; CDR3nt: TGTGCCAGCAGCCCGGGACAGGGACTTAACACTGAAGCTTTCTTT; CDR3aa: CASSPGQGLNTEAFF
abundance: many; v_gene: TRBV7-9; j_gene: TRBJ1-1; d_gene: -; CDR3nt: TGTGCCAGCAGCAGACAAGACAGACCATTCACTGAAGCTTTCTTT; CDR3aa: CASSRQDRPFTEAFF
abundance: many; v_gene: TRBV7-6; j_gene: TRBJ1-5; d_gene: -; CDR3nt: TGTGCCAGCAGCTTAGCTGGAGGGGACAATCAGCCCCAGCATTTT; CDR3aa: CASSLAGGDNQPQHF
abundance: few; v_gene: TRBV12-3/TRBV12-4; j_gene: TRBJ1-1; d_gene: -; CDR3nt: TGTGCCAGCAGTTTTCTGTGGACTGAAGCTTTCTTT; CDR3aa: CASSFLWTEAFF
abundance: -; v_gene: TRBV6-2/TRBV6-3; j_gene: TRBJ2-3; d_gene: -; CDR3nt: TGTGCCACCCGGGACGATTATACGCAGTATTTT; CDR3aa: CATRDDYTQYF
abundance: few; v_gene: TRBV7-9; j_gene: TRBJ1-2; d_gene: -; CDR3nt: TGTGCCAGCAGCGCAACCTATGGCTACACCTTC; CDR3aa: CASSATYGYTF
abundance: many; v_gene: TRBV10-3; j_gene: TRBJ1-2; d_gene: -; CDR3nt: TGTGCCATCAGTGAGTCGGAATATGGCTACACCTTC; CDR3aa: CAISESEYGYTF
abundance: -; v_gene: TRBV27; j_gene: TRBJ1-6; d_gene: -; CDR3nt: TGTGCCAGCAGTTTATATTGGGGTGATAATTCACCCCTCCACTTT; CDR3aa: CASSLYWGDNSPLHF
abundance: many; v_gene: TRBV7-2; j_gene: TRBJ1-2; d_gene: -; CDR3nt: TGTGCCAGCAGCGAAGATTGGGGGGGGGGCGGCTACACCTTC; CDR3aa: CASSEDWGGGGYTF
abundance: -; v_gene: TRBV20-1; j_gene: TRBJ1-2; d_gene: TRBD1; CDR3nt: TGCAGTGCTAAGGGGGCCCTAATCTATGGCTACACCTTC; CDR3aa: CSAKGALIYGYTF
abundance: few; v_gene: TRBV7-9; j_gene: TRBJ1-1; d_gene: -; CDR3nt: TGTGCCAGCAGCTTAGCTTCCGGGATACCTAACACTGAAGCTTTCTTT; CDR3aa: CASSLASGIPNTEAFF
abundance: -; v_gene: TRBV7-9; j_gene: TRBJ1-2; d_gene: TRBD1; CDR3nt: TGTGCCAGCAGCTCATCGGGACAGCCCCTTCCAGGCTACACCTTC; CDR3aa: CASSSSGQPLPGYTF
abundance: -; v_gene: TRBV7-6; j_gene: TRBJ2-7; d_gene: TRBD1; CDR3nt: TGTGCCAGCAGCCCGCAGGCTGGGGGACAGGGGCTATACGAGCAGTACTTC; CDR3aa: CASSPQAGGQGLYEQYF
abundance: few; v_gene: TRBV12-3/TRBV12-4; j_gene: TRBJ2-7; d_gene: -; CDR3nt: TGTGCCAGCAGTCCCCCGGCAGGGATGTACGAGCAGTACTTC; CDR3aa: CASSPPAGMYEQYF
abundance: -; v_gene: TRBV19; j_gene: TRBJ2-7; d_gene: -; CDR3nt: TGTGCCAGTAGTATACGCCCCCTCGCGGGCGAGCAGTACTTC; CDR3aa: CASSIRPLAGEQYF
abundance: few; v_gene: TRBV6-5; j_gene: TRBJ1-2; d_gene: -; CDR3nt: TGTGCCAGCAGTTACCTCCTGGGGCGTTCTGACTATGGCTACACCTTC; CDR3aa: CASSYLLGRSDYGYTF
abundance: -; v_gene: TRBV27; j_gene: TRBJ1-1; d_gene: TRBD1; CDR3nt: TGTGCCAGCAGTTTGGGACAGTCCATGAACACTGAAGCTTTCTTT; CDR3aa: CASSLGQSMNTEAFF
abundance: few; v_gene: TRBV6-5; j_gene: TRBJ2-2; d_gene: -; CDR3nt: TGTGCCAGCAGTTACCGGGACCAGAACACCGGGGAGCTGTTTTTT; CDR3aa: CASSYRDQNTGELFF
abundance: -; v_gene: TRBV12-3/TRBV12-4; j_gene: TRBJ2-1; d_gene: -; CDR3nt: TGTGCCAGCAGTTTAGCATCAGGGCACAATGAGCAGTTCTTC; CDR3aa: CASSLASGHNEQFF
abundance: few; v_gene: TRBV19; j_gene: TRBJ1-1; d_gene: TRBD1; CDR3nt: TGTGCCAGTACCGACGGACAGGGGGCAAATACTGAAGCTTTCTTT; CDR3aa: CASTDGQGANTEAFF
abundance: few; v_gene: TRBV11-2; j_gene: TRBJ2-2; d_gene: -; CDR3nt: TGTGCCAGCAGCCCGGGGTGGCCGAACACCGGGGAGCTGTTTTTT; CDR3aa: CASSPGWPNTGELFF
abundance: few; v_gene: TRBV12-3/TRBV12-4; j_gene: TRBJ2-1; d_gene: TRBD1; CDR3nt: TGTGCCAGCGGATCACAGGGGGCTGCTGAGCAGTTCTTC; CDR3aa: CASGSQGAAEQFF
abundance: -; v_gene: TRBV27; j_gene: TRBJ1-2; d_gene: -; CDR3nt: TGTGCCAGCAGTTTATCGGGGGCCGGCTATGGCTACACCTTC; CDR3aa: CASSLSGAGYGYTF
abundance: few; v_gene: TRBV6-6; j_gene: TRBJ2-7; d_gene: -; CDR3nt: TGTGCCAGCAGTTACCCTGGACATTCCGAATTAACTAGAGAGCAGTACTTC; CDR3aa: CASSYPGHSELTREQYF
abundance: -; v_gene: TRBV6-8; j_gene: TRBJ2-1; d_gene: TRBD2; CDR3nt: TGTGCCAGCAGTTACTTAGCGGGGCGGTACAATGAGCAGTTCTTC; CDR3aa: CASSYLAGRYNEQFF
abundance: -; v_gene: TRBV28; j_gene: TRBJ2-5; d_gene: -; CDR3nt: TGTGCCAGCAACCTTGACAGCTCCGGGGAGACCCAGTACTTC; CDR3aa: CASNLDSSGETQYF
abundance: -; v_gene: TRBV10-2; j_gene: TRBJ2-1; d_gene: -; CDR3nt: TGCGCCACCCTAAAATCACCCCCAGGGTACCGTCCCCAACCCACAACTGAGCAGTTCTTC; CDR3aa: CATLKSPPGYRPQPTTEQFF
abundance: -; v_gene: TRBV10-3; j_gene: TRBJ2-7; d_gene: TRBD1; CDR3nt: TGTGCCATCAGTGCCTCCGGGACAGGGGCATTGAGCTCCTACGAGCAGTACTTC; CDR3aa: CAISASGTGALSSYEQYF
abundance: few; v_gene: TRBV7-2; j_gene: TRBJ1-2; d_gene: -; CDR3nt: TGTGCCAGCAGCTTAGCCGCTGAACATGGCTACACCTTC; CDR3aa: CASSLAAEHGYTF
abundance: -; v_gene: TRBV4-1; j_gene: TRBJ2-5; d_gene: TRBD2; CDR3nt: TGCGCCAGCAGCCAAGTCACTCCCCCTAGCGGGAAAGAGACCCAGTACTTC; CDR3aa: CASSQVTPPSGKETQYF
abundance: -; v_gene: TRBV5-6; j_gene: TRBJ2-7; d_gene: -; CDR3nt: TGTGCCAGCAGCGTGCCGGGACCGCCTTACGAGCAGTACTTC; CDR3aa: CASSVPGPPYEQYF
abundance: -; v_gene: TRBV6-2/TRBV6-3; j_gene: TRBJ1-5; d_gene: TRBD1; CDR3nt: TGTGCCAGCACGCACAGGGGCGGGTATCAGCCCCAGCATTTT; CDR3aa: CASTHRGGYQPQHF
abundance: -; v_gene: TRBV12-5; j_gene: TRBJ2-5; d_gene: -; CDR3nt: TGTGCTAGTGGTCCCTCGACAGAAGAGACCCAGTACTTC; CDR3aa: CASGPSTEETQYF
abundance: -; v_gene: TRBV7-3; j_gene: TRBJ1-1; d_gene: -; CDR3nt: TGTGCCAGCAGCTTAAACGGGGGGGTTAACACTGAAGCTTTCTTT; CDR3aa: CASSLNGGVNTEAFF